This TCR beta chain was recovered during a study of T cell responses to AZD1222 COVID-19 vaccine. On this clone: Its antigen remains unidentified.

Findings and caveats of the study: The reported proportion of spike-specific TCRs targeting unmutated variant regions was nearly half. The donor group comprised mostly white British people and more females; the analysis possibly underestimated clonal diversity.

Produced via immunoSEQ multiplex PCR; TCRdb's table is partial and in-frame only. The sample consists of about 260,000 clones, 80% to 95% of them appearing once. V gave up 6 bases and J gave up 5 bases; unmatched junction bases: 7. The CDR3 sequence is 15 residues long. The germline V gene has CDR1 LGHDT and CDR2 YNNKEL (reference sequence). The origin of this receptor is an adult in good health. Specimen: peripheral blood, collected on day 0 of AZD1222 vaccination. The V gene is TRBV3-1 (or the pseudogene TRBV3-2), the J gene TRBJ1-6; 7 bases agree with TRBD1. The CDR3 loop reads CASRATGADNSPLHF. In DNA form, the CDR3 reads TGTGCCAGCAGGGCTACAGGGGCCGATAATTCACCCCTCCACTTT.